This TCR beta chain was recovered during a study of a mutant IDH1 vaccine in newly diagnosed glioma. The CDR3 runs to 14 residues. Per germline, CDR1 SNHLY and CDR2 FYNNEI. J was trimmed by 8 bases and V by 8 bases; bases with no gene match: 11. Sample time point: week 35, safety follow-up. Alongside topical imiquimod, each dose of vaccine comprised 300 ug of mutant IDH1 20-mer peptide. As to this clone: Its cognate antigen is unknown.

Only in-frame clones appear in the TCRdb table, and some are missing; sequencing was by immunoSEQ multiplex PCR. This sample carries about 68,000 clones, 80% to 85% of them seen once, and the ten largest clones take approximately 12%. The chain links TRBV2 to TRBJ1-2; 10 positions agree with TRBD1. The specimen comprised PBMCs, sampled from a glioma patient whose treatment included an IDH1 peptide vaccine. The receptor's source is a man aged 18 to 35 with glioma. The CDR3 coding sequence is TGTGCCAGCCGTCCCGGGACAGGGGAGGTGGGCTACACCTTC. This translates into CASRPGTGEVGYTF. Supplemented by reference TRBV2 and TRBJ1-2, the full variable domain reads EPEVTQTPSHQVTQMGQEVILRCVPISNHLYFYWYRQILGQKVEFLVSFYNNEISEKSEIFDDQFSVERPDGSNFTLKIRSTKLEDSAMYFCASRPGTGEVGYTFGSGTRLTVV.